The following is a T cell receptor (beta chain) sequence with its context. The antigen is undetermined. Germline V CDR1 and CDR2: SNHLY, FYNNEI. Trimming removed 7 bases from V and 2 bases from J; junction bases left unmatched: 2. The CDR3 extends over 14 amino acids. Addition of a universal primer site occurred through template switching, and cDNA carried unique molecular identifiers. TCRdb recomputed calls from the 5' RACE reads with MiXCR, one row per CDR3 protein. The data contain 1.5 million to 2 million distinct CDR3 sequences, under 35% of them seen just once; the ten biggest clones take up around 0.25%. The data belong to a study of identical twins. General study points: There is a chance that invariant MAIT and iNKT cells partially muddied zero-insertion analyses.

This sequence joins TRBV2 and TRBJ2-1; TRBD2 matches 10 bases. The receptor was isolated from a newborn girl in good health. The specimen sequenced was cord blood. The CDR3 nucleotides read TGTGCCAGCAAAAGCGGGAGGGCCTACAATGAGCAGTTCTTC. It specifies CASKSGRAYNEQFF.